Sequencing of this T cell receptor beta chain was carried out in a study of CD8+ T cells in alopecia areata. Study in general: Treatment of the treated patients consisted of oral tofacitinib, 5 to 10 mg twice daily. Tofacitinib therapy took 6 to 18 months; 6 months off drug came after.

The treatment was: oral pan-JAK inhibitor, 5-10 mg twice daily. General study points: The study found that many expanded lesional clones persisted in scalp and blood during tofacitinib.

RNA was extracted and reverse transcribed into cDNA as the sequencing template. Assay: immunoSEQ multiplex PCR; the TCRdb copy retains only in-frame clones and omits some. The repertoire holds hundreds of thousands of clones, with 60% as singletons. The table lists this clone with a few counts. What it recognizes is unknown. Because it lacks the conserved phenylalanine or tryptophan at the end, this CDR3 is likely a read error. The DNA is omitted, as the CDR3 cannot be located on it reliably, and the CDR3 follows TCRdb's listing. Germline CDR1 and CDR2: SGHRS and YFSETQ. The length of the CDR3 is 12 amino acids, counting both ends.

The material sequenced was CD4+ T cells sorted from blood, taken around week 54, from a patient treated with tofacitinib. The V and J genes are TRBV5-1 and TRBJ2-7; the table's D gene call, TRBD2, was not cross checked with the DNA. This receptor was taken from a human donor with alopecia areata. The CDR3 is CASSTRDRSTVS.